This TCR beta chain came from a study of cytomegalovirus exposure and HLA in healthy donors. Study results and caveats: The study carried out a later analysis of TCR beta sequences. It associated 16,951 of them with specific HLA alleles at a false discovery rate of 0.05.

Comments on this clone: Antigen unknown.

The germline CDR1 and CDR2 sequences are MNHNS and SASEGT. The CDR3 spans 15 residues. Between the trimmed V and J ends, which lost 4 bases and 5 bases, there was a span of 15 bases. PCR was performed using 60 Vbeta and 13 Jbeta primers. Clones were sequenced by immunoSEQ multiplex PCR, and TCRdb holds only the in-frame ones, with some missing. This sample lists around 84,000 clones; its ten largest clones have approximately 4.6%. Sample: PBMCs. The genes are TRBV6-1 and TRBJ1-5; D is perhaps TRBD1 (6 bases). This clonotype was sampled from a young man in good health and CMV-seronegative. The CDR3 spells CASSGHREGHQPQHF. CDR3 nucleotides: TGTGCCAGCAGTGGACACAGGGAGGGTCATCAGCCCCAGCATTTT.